The sequence of this T cell receptor beta chain was determined in a study of T-cell reconstitution after alpha-beta-depleted transplantation in children. Molecular barcoding with unique molecular identifiers was used for the TCRbeta library. TCRdb re-analysed the PCR reads in MiXCR, keeping a single row per CDR3 protein. The repertoire consists of hundreds of thousands of distinct CDR3 sequences, with roughly 16% occurring once and the leading ten covering 25% to 30%. There are a few counts of this clonotype. The CDR3 has 18 amino acids. V shed 3 bases and J 3 bases; nucleotides not matched to a gene: 15. The germline CDR1 and CDR2 sequences are SGHAT and FQDESV (reference sequence).

The sequencing here drew on PBMCs, mostly from graft donor cells, taken 360 days after TCRalphabeta/CD19-depleted stem cell transplant. This chain uses TRBV11-1 with TRBJ1-1; 8 bases are a match to TRBD1. The TCR sequence derives from a boy in the first two years of life who had a stem cell transplant for Wiskott-Aldrich syndrome, so the T cells may come from the graft donor. The CDR3 loop reads CASSFLGDRRAKDTEAFF. For the CDR3, the DNA is TGTGCCAGCAGCTTCTTAGGGGACAGGCGTGCGAAGGACACTGAAGCTTTCTTT.